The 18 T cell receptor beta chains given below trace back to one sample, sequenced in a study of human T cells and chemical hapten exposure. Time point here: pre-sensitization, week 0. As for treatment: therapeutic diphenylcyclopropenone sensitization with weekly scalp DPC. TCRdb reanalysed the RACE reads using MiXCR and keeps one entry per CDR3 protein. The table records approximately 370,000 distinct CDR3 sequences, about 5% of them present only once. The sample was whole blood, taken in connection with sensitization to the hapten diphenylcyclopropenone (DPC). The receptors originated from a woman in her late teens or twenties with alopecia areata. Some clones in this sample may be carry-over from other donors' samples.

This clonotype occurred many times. The DNA of the CDR3 is TGTGCCAGCAGCTTAGAGATGCCCTACGAGCAGTACTTC. It codes for CASSLEMPYEQYF. This chain links TRBV7-2 with TRBJ2-7; D not resolved. The CDR3 is 13 residues long. Germline V CDR1 and CDR2: SGHTA, FQGNSA. Trimming removed 1 base from V and 2 bases from J, with 6 bases in between.

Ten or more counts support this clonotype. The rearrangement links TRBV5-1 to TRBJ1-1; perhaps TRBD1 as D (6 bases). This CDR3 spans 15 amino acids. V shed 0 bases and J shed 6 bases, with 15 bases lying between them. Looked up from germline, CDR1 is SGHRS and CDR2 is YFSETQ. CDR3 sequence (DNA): TGCGCCAGCAGCTTGGATGGACAGAACCGGGCTGAAGCTTTCTTT. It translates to CASSLDGQNRAEAFF.

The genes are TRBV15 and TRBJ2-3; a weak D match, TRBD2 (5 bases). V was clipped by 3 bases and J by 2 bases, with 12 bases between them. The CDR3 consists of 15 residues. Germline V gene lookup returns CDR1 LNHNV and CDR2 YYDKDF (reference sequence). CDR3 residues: CATSSRTGFTDTQYF. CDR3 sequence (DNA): TGTGCCACCAGCAGTAGGACGGGGTTCACAGATACGCAGTATTTT.

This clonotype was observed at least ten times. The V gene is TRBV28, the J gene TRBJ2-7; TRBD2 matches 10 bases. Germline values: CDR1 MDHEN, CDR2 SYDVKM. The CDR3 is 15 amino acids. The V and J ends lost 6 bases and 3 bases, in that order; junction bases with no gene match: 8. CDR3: CASSSSLAGDYEQYF. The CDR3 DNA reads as TGTGCCAGCAGCTCGAGTCTAGCGGGGGACTACGAGCAGTACTTC.

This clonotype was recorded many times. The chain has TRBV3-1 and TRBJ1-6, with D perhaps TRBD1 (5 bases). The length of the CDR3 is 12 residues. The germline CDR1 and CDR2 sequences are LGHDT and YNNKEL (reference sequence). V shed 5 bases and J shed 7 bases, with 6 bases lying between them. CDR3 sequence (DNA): TGTGCCAGCAGCTACAGGAATTCACCCCTCCACTTT. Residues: CASSYRNSPLHF. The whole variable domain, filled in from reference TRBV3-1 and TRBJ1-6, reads DTAVSQTPKYLVTQMGNDKSIKCEQNLGHDTMYWYKQDSKKFLKIMFSYNNKELIINETVPNRFSPKSPDKAHLNLHINSLELGDSAVYFCASSYRNSPLHFGNGTRLTVT.

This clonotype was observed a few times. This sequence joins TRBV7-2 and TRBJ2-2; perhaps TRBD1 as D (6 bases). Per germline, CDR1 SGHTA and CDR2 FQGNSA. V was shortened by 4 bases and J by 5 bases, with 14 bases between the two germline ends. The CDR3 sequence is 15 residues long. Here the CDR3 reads CASSSRGGRTGELFF. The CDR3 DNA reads TGTGCCAGCAGCTCGCGAGGGGGAAGGACCGGGGAGCTGTTTTTT.

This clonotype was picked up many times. CDR3 in amino acids: CSARPPSGGTVWTDTQYF. In DNA form, the CDR3 reads TGCAGTGCTAGACCCCCTAGCGGGGGGACGGTGTGGACAGATACGCAGTATTTT. V usage is TRBV20-1 and J usage is TRBJ2-3; 11 bases map to TRBD2. The V gene's germline CDR1 is DFQATT and CDR2 SNEGSKA (reference sequence). V trimming: 2 bases; J trimming: 3 bases; junction bases outside the gene matches: 13. The CDR3 covers 18 residues.

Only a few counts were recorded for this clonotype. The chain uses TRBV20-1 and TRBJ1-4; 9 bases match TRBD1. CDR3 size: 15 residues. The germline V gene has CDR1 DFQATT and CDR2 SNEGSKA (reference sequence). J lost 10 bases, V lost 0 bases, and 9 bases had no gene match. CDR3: CSARERGTGFGKLFF. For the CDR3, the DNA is TGCAGTGCTAGAGAGCGTGGGACAGGGTTTGGAAAACTGTTTTTT.

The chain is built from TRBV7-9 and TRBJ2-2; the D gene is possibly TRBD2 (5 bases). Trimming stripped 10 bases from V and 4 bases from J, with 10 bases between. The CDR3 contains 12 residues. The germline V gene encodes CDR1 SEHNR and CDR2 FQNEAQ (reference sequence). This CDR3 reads CANRRGTGELFF. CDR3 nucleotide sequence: TGTGCCAACCGACGGGGCACCGGGGAGCTGTTTTTT.

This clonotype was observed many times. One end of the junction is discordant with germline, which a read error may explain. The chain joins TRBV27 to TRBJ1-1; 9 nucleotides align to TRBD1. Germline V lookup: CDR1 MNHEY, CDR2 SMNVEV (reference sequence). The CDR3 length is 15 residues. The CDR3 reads CASSPNRGLGYGVTF. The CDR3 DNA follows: TGTGCCAGCAGTCCTAACAGGGGGCTTGGGTACGGAGTGACTTTT.

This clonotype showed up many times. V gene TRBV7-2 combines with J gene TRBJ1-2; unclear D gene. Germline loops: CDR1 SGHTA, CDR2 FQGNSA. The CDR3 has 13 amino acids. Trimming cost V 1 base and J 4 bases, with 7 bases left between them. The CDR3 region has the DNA TGTGCCAGCAGCTTAGAGCGGGGCTATGGCTACACCTTC. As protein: CASSLERGYGYTF.

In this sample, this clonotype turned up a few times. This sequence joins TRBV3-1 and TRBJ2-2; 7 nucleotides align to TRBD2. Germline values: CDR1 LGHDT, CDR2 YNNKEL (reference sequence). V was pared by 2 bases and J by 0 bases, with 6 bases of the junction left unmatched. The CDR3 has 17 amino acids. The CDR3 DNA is TGTGCCAGCAGCCAATTAGATCGGGGGGCGAACACCGGGGAGCTGTTTTTT. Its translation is CASSQLDRGANTGELFF.

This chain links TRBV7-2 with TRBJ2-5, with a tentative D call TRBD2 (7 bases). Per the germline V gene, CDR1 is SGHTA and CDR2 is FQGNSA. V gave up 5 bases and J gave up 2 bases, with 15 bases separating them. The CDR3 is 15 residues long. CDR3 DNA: TGTGCCAGCAGCGGGGGGGCAGTATCACAAGAGACCCAGTACTTC. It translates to CASSGGAVSQETQYF.

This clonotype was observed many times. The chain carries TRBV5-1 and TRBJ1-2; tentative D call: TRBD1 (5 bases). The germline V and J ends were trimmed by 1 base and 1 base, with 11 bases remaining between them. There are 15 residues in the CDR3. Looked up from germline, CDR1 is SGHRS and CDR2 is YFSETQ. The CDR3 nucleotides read TGCGCCAGCAGCTTGAACCGGGGGAGTAACTATGGCTACACCTTC. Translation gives CASSLNRGSNYGYTF.

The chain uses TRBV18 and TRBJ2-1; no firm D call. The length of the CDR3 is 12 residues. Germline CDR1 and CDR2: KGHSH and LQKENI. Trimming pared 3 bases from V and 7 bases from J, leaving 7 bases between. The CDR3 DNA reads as TGTGCCAGCTCACCGACTCTAAATGAGCAGTTCTTC. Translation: CASSPTLNEQFF.

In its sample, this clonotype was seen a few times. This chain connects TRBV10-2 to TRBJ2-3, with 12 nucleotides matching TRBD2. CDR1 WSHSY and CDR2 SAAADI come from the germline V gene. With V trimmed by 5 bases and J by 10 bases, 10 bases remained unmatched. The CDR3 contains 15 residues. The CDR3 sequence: CASSLTSGGEGAQYF. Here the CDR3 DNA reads TGCGCCAGCAGTCTGACTAGCGGGGGAGAGGGCGCGCAGTATTTT.

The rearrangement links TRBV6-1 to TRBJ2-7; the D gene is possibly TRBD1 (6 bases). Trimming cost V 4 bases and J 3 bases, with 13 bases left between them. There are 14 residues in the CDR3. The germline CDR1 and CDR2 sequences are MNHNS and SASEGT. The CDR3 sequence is CASSGRGQNYEQYF. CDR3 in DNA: TGTGCCAGCAGTGGGCGAGGACAGAACTACGAGCAGTACTTC.

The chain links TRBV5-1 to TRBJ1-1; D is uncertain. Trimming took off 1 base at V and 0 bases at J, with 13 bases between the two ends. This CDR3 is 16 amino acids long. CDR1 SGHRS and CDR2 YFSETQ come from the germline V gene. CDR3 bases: TGCGCCAGCAGCTTGTCAGTGACGCATGTGAACACTGAAGCTTTCTTT. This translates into CASSLSVTHVNTEAFF. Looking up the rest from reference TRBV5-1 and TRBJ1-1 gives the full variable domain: KAGVTQTPRYLIKTRGQQVTLSCSPISGHRSVSWYQQTPGQGLQFLFEYFSETQRNKGNFPGRFSGRQFSNSRSEMNVSTLELGDSALYLCASSLSVTHVNTEAFFGQGTRLTVV.